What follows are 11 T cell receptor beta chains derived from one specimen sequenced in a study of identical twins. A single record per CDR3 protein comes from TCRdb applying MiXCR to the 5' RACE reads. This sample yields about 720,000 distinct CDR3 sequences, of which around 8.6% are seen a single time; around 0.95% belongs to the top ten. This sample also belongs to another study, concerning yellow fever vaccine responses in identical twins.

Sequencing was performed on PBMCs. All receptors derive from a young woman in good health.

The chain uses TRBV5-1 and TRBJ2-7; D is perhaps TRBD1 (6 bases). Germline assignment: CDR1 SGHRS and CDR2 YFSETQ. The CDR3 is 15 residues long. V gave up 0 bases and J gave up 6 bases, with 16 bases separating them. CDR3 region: CASSLGMGTLVEQYF. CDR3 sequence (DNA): TGCGCCAGCAGCTTGGGAATGGGGACATTGGTCGAGCAGTACTTC.

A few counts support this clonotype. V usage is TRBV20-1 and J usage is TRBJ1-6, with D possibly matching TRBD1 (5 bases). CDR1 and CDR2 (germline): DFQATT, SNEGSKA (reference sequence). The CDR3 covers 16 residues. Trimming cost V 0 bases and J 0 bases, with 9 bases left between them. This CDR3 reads CSARETDSSYNSPLHF. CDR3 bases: TGCAGTGCTAGAGAGACAGATAGCTCCTATAATTCACCCCTCCACTTT.

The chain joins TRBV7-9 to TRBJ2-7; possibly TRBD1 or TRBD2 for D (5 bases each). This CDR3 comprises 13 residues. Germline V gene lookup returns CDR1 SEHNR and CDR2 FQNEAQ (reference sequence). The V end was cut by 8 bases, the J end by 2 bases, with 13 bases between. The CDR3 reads CASGVGATYEQYF. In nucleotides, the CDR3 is TGTGCCAGCGGGGTCGGGGCTACCTACGAGCAGTACTTC.

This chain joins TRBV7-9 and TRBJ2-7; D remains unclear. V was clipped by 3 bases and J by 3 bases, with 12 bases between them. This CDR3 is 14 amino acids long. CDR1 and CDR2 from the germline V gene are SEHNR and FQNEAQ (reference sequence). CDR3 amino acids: CASSFLPGFYEQYF. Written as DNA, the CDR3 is TGTGCCAGCAGCTTTCTGCCGGGTTTCTACGAGCAGTACTTC.

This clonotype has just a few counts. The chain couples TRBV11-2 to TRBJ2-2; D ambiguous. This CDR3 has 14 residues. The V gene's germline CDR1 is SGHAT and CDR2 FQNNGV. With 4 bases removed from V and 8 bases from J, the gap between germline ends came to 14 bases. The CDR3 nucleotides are TGTGCCAGCAGCTCCCTGGGCGGAAGGGGGGAGCTGTTTTTT. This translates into CASSSLGGRGELFF.

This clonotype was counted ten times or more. The CDR3 spells CASSFEGSSTDTQYF. In nucleotides, the CDR3 is TGTGCCAGCAGTTTTGAGGGGTCTAGCACAGATACGCAGTATTTT. This chain connects TRBV12-3 or TRBV12-4 to TRBJ2-3, with D perhaps given as TRBD1 or TRBD2 (5 bases each). CDR3 size: 15 residues. Trimming took 3 bases from V and 0 from J, leaving 10 bases between them.

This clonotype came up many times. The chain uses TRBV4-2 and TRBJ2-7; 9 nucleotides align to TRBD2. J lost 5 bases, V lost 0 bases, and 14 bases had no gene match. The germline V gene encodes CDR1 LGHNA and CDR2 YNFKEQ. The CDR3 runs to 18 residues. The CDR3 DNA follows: TGTGCCAGCAGCCAAGATCTTGGCGGGGGGGTTTTGGTTGACGAGCAGTACTTC. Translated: CASSQDLGGGVLVDEQYF.

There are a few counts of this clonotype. Written as DNA, the CDR3 is TGTGCCAGCTCACGTGGGGGACTATCCACAGATACGCAGTATTTT. This gives the protein CASSRGGLSTDTQYF. The chain couples TRBV18 to TRBJ2-3, with 7 bases matching TRBD2. CDR1 KGHSH and CDR2 LQKENI come from the germline V gene. The CDR3 length is 15 residues. After removal of 4 bases from V and 2 bases from J, the junction contained 6 bases not matched to a gene.

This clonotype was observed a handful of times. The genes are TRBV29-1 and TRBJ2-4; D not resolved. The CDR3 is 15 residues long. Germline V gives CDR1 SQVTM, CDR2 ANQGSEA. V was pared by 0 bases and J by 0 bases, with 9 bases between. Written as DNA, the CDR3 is TGCAGCGTTGAAGATCGTCGTCTAGCCAAAAACATTCAGTACTTC. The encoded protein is CSVEDRRLAKNIQYF.

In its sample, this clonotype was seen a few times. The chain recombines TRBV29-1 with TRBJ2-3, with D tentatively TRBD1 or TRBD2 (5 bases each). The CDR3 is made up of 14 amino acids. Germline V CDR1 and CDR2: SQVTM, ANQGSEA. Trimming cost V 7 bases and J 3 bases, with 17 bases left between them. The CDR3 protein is CSARGLEGTDTQYF. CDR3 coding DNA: TGCAGCGCCCGAGGGCTAGAGGGGACAGATACGCAGTATTTT.

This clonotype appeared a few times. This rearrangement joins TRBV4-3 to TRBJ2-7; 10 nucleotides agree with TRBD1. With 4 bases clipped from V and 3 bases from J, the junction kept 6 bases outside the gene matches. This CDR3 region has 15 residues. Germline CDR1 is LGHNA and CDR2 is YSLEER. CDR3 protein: CASSPGTGDGYEQYF. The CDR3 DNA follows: TGCGCCAGCAGCCCGGGGACAGGGGATGGCTACGAGCAGTACTTC.